This entry lists 31 T cell receptor beta chains sequenced from one sample in a study of shared clonotypes between healthy human individuals. Terminally differentiated effector memory CD45RA+ cells were left out of the naive CD8 fraction, which was CD45RO-negative and positively selected for CCR7. The protocol was immunoSEQ multiplex PCR, while the TCRdb copy is restricted to in-frame clones and leaves out a portion. The profile shows about 820,000 clones, 80% to 95% of them singletons. Material for sequencing was naive CD8+ T cells sorted from blood. Every receptor here comes from a man aged 25 to 45 in good health.

The chain joins TRBV4-1 to TRBJ1-3; D unresolved. Germline V lookup: CDR1 MGHRA, CDR2 YSYEKL. This CDR3 contains 15 residues. Trimming cost V 1 base and J 0 bases, with 7 bases left between them. In DNA, the CDR3 is TGCGCCAGCAGCCAAGCACCAGGCTCTGGAAACACCATATATTTT. Amino acids: CASSQAPGSGNTIYF.

Regarding this clone: An end of the junction does not agree with germline; a read error may underlie this. V and J are TRBV10-1 and TRBJ1-3; D is unclear. This CDR3 region has 13 residues. Germline V CDR1 and CDR2: WNHNN, SYGVQD (reference sequence). This CDR3 is CASSDNPGNTIYF. The CDR3 DNA sequence: TGCGCCAGCAGTGACAACCCTGGGAACACCATATATTTT.

The chain couples TRBV14 to TRBJ2-7; a weak D match, TRBD2 (6 bases). The CDR3 length is 15 residues. The germline gives CDR1 SGHDN, CDR2 FVKESK. V was cut by 0 bases and J by 2 bases, with 11 bases left in between. This CDR3 reads CASSQDAGPTYEQYF. CDR3 in DNA: TGTGCCAGCAGCCAAGATGCGGGACCAACCTACGAGCAGTACTTC.

The CDR3 region is CASSQGLAGVEETQYF. The CDR3 DNA follows: TGTGCCAGCAGCCAGGGACTAGCGGGAGTGGAAGAGACCCAGTACTTC. V usage is TRBV11-2 and J usage is TRBJ2-5, with TRBD2 identical over 14 bases. Germline V lookup: CDR1 SGHAT, CDR2 FQNNGV. J lost 3 bases, V lost 5 bases, and 5 bases had no gene match. The CDR3 is 16 amino acids.

V usage is TRBV28 and J usage is TRBJ1-5, with D hard to call. Trimming shortened V by 5 bases and J by 6 bases, and 14 bases separated the two germline ends. CDR1 is MDHEN and CDR2 is SYDVKM in the germline V gene. The length of the CDR3 is 14 residues. The CDR3 DNA follows: TGTGCCAGCAGTCACGGTCAGGTCAGTCAGCCCCAGCATTTT. It yields the protein CASSHGQVSQPQHF.

This clone was counted ten times or more. Other DNA sequences in the sample encode the same CDR3. This CDR3 is CASSHRTSGSYNEQFF. CDR3 bases: TGCGCCAGCAGCCACAGGACTAGCGGTAGTTACAATGAGCAGTTCTTC. The rearrangement joins TRBV4-1 to TRBJ2-1, with 10 bases fitting TRBD2. There are 16 residues in the CDR3. Germline V gene lookup returns CDR1 MGHRA and CDR2 YSYEKL. The ends lost 3 bases at V and 4 bases at J; junction bases unmatched: 6.

CDR3 nucleotides: TGCGCCAGCAGCCAGCACGGGACGGGAAGCTACGAGCAGTACTTC. Its protein is CASSQHGTGSYEQYF. The chain joins TRBV4-1 to TRBJ2-7; D tentatively reads TRBD1 or TRBD2 (5 bases each). Trimming pared 3 bases from V and 3 bases from J, leaving 15 bases between. CDR1 is MGHRA, CDR2 YSYEKL, per germline. This CDR3 spans 15 amino acids.

The chain recombines TRBV7-9 with TRBJ2-3; 7 nucleotides line up with TRBD2. The J segment lost 2 bases and the V segment lost 5 bases, leaving 10 bases of the junction unmatched. The CDR3 is 16 amino acids. Germline values: CDR1 SEHNR, CDR2 FQNEAQ (reference sequence). The CDR3, as DNA: TGTGCCAGCAGCCCGCGGCTAGCGGACACCACAGATACGCAGTATTTT. It is translated as CASSPRLADTTDTQYF.

This chain connects TRBV2 to TRBJ1-2; D is perhaps TRBD1 (6 bases). The CDR3 contains 13 residues. The germline V gene has CDR1 SNHLY and CDR2 FYNNEI. The germline V and J ends were trimmed by 4 bases and 2 bases, with 8 bases remaining between them. The CDR3 loop is CASSGQENYGYTF. CDR3 sequence (DNA): TGTGCCAGCAGTGGACAGGAGAACTATGGCTACACCTTC.

This clone has just a few counts. A read error may produce the germline difference seen at one junction end. The gene calls are TRBV4-1 and TRBJ1-1; D gene unclear. The CDR3 consists of 16 residues. Germline CDR1 MGHRA, CDR2 YSYEKL. CDR3 DNA: TGCGCCAGCAGCCAAGACGGACCCTGGACGAACGCTGAAGCTTTCTTT. Translated, it gives CASSQDGPWTNAEAFF.

This clone was recorded once. The chain employs TRBV27 and TRBJ2-1, with 9 bases identical to TRBD2. J lost 9 bases, V lost 1 base, and 13 bases had no gene match. The CDR3 spans 17 residues. CDR1 is MNHEY, CDR2 SMNVEV, per germline (reference sequence). DNA of the CDR3: TGTGCCAGCAGTTTATTTAGTAGCGGGAGTAATTTGGTTGAGCAGTTCTTC. It encodes CASSLFSSGSNLVEQFF.

The chain employs TRBV19 and TRBJ2-7, with D unresolved. The V end lost 2 bases, the J end lost 0 bases, and 11 bases lay between the germline ends. The CDR3 has 15 residues. Per the germline V gene, CDR1 is LNHDA and CDR2 is SQIVND (reference sequence). The CDR3 loop reads CASSIREDGSYEQYF. Here the CDR3 DNA reads TGTGCCAGTAGTATAAGAGAGGACGGCTCCTACGAGCAGTACTTC.

As concerns this clone: In the same sample, other DNA sequences code for this CDR3. The chain links TRBV28 to TRBJ2-1; D is unclear. V lost 8 bases and J 5 bases, leaving 4 bases between the germline ends. Germline CDR1 and CDR2: MDHEN and SYDVKM. This CDR3 has 10 amino acids. The CDR3: CASGDNEQFF. As DNA, the CDR3 is TGTGCCAGCGGTGACAATGAGCAGTTCTTC.

The chain couples TRBV7-2 to TRBJ2-7, with D maybe TRBD1 (6 bases). Germline V CDR1 and CDR2: SGHTA, FQGNSA. V lost 7 bases, J lost 4 bases, and 29 bases lay in between. The CDR3 has 18 amino acids. Here the CDR3 DNA reads TGTGCCAGCAATAATCCCCTCGCGGAGCAGGGGTCAAGGTACGAGCAGTACTTC. Its protein product is CASNNPLAEQGSRYEQYF.

The chain is built from TRBV27 and TRBJ2-5, with D perhaps TRBD1 (6 bases). V was pared by 6 bases and J by 2 bases, with 19 bases between. CDR1 is MNHEY, CDR2 SMNVEV, per germline (reference sequence). The length of the CDR3 is 16 residues. Here the CDR3 DNA reads TGTGCCAGCAGCCCCAGACGGGACACCAGACAAGAGACCCAGTACTTC. This codes for CASSPRRDTRQETQYF.

This chain uses TRBV28 with TRBJ2-5; D unresolved. This CDR3 contains 12 residues. The V and J ends lost 4 bases and 1 base respectively, with 4 bases between them. Germline-derived CDR1 and CDR2 are MDHEN and SYDVKM. CDR3 sequence reads: CASSYPQETQYF. Written as DNA, the CDR3 is TGTGCCAGCAGTTACCCCCAAGAGACCCAGTACTTC.

This clone was seen at least ten times. The chain links TRBV6-4 to TRBJ2-1; 8 positions agree with TRBD2. CDR1 and CDR2 (germline): MRHNA, SNTAGT. CDR3 size: 15 residues. V dropped 3 bases and J dropped 2; count of bases not matched to a gene: 3. The CDR3 sequence is CASSEDGRAYNEQFF. The CDR3 DNA follows: TGTGCCAGCAGTGAAGACGGGAGGGCCTACAATGAGCAGTTCTTC.

This clone was counted once. V and J are TRBV19 and TRBJ2-1; TRBD1 matches 9 bases. Germline values: CDR1 LNHDA, CDR2 SQIVND (reference sequence). V lost 7 bases to trimming and J lost 6 bases; unmatched junction nucleotides: 16. This CDR3 comprises 17 residues. CDR3 sequence (DNA): TGTGCCAGTACAGGGACAGGGTCTTCCGAGGTAGGCAATGAGCAGTTCTTC. Its translation: CASTGTGSSEVGNEQFF.

The rearrangement links TRBV6-1 to TRBJ1-1; D gene ambiguous. Between the trimmed V and J ends, which lost 6 bases and 0 bases, there was a span of 11 bases. The germline V gene has CDR1 MNHNS and CDR2 SASEGT. CDR3 length: 14 residues. As DNA, the CDR3 is TGTGCCAGCAGGGACTTAAACATGAACACTGAAGCTTTCTTT. As protein: CASRDLNMNTEAFF.

This rearrangement joins TRBV27 to TRBJ2-5; D unresolved. Looked up from germline, CDR1 is MNHEY and CDR2 is SMNVEV (reference sequence). V lost 1 base and J 4 bases, leaving 19 bases between the germline ends. The CDR3 runs to 17 residues. The CDR3 loop reads CASSLFGGVRLAETQYF. The CDR3 bases are TGTGCCAGCAGTTTATTTGGTGGTGTGAGATTAGCAGAGACCCAGTACTTC.

The gene calls are TRBV6-5 and TRBJ1-3; D perhaps matches TRBD1 (5 bases). V gave up 3 bases and J gave up 4 bases, with 13 bases separating them. The CDR3 extends over 15 amino acids. Germline-derived CDR1 and CDR2 are MNHEY and SVGAGI. This CDR3 is CASSYGDPIGNTIYF. The DNA of the CDR3 is TGTGCCAGCAGTTATGGGGACCCCATCGGAAACACCATATATTTT.

The V gene is TRBV2, the J gene TRBJ2-1; 14 bases are a match to TRBD2. The CDR3 contains 16 residues. Germline-derived CDR1 and CDR2 are SNHLY and FYNNEI. The V segment lost 8 bases and the J segment 6 bases; nucleotides outside the gene matches: 9. CDR3 residues: CASRTSGRTRSNEQFF. CDR3 DNA sequence: TGTGCCAGCCGGACTAGCGGGAGGACTAGGAGCAATGAGCAGTTCTTC.

The rearrangement links TRBV19 to TRBJ2-1; D perhaps matches TRBD2 (5 bases). The CDR3 covers 15 residues. The germline V and J ends were trimmed by 1 base and 3 bases, with 10 bases remaining between them. The germline CDR1 and CDR2 sequences are LNHDA and SQIVND (reference sequence). In nucleotides, the CDR3 is TGTGCCAGTAGTATAGGTGGGAGTATCTACAATGAGCAGTTCTTC. Translation: CASSIGGSIYNEQFF.

The chain joins TRBV7-9 to TRBJ2-7; D may be TRBD1 (5 bases). Germline V gene sequence: CDR1 SEHNR, CDR2 FQNEAQ (reference sequence). This CDR3 is 14 amino acids long. The V end lost 1 base, the J end lost 4 bases, and 11 bases lay between the germline ends. The CDR3 DNA is TGTGCCAGCAGCTTAGTCGGAGACAGTTACGAGCAGTACTTC. As protein: CASSLVGDSYEQYF.

The chain uses TRBV19 and TRBJ2-7; the D gene is possibly TRBD1 (5 bases). The CDR3 has 13 residues. V was shortened by 3 bases and J by 3 bases, with 9 bases between the two germline ends. Germline V gene data show CDR1 as LNHDA and CDR2 as SQIVND (reference sequence). CDR3 sequence: CASSMRGHYEQYF. The CDR3 nucleotides read TGTGCCAGTAGTATGAGAGGACACTACGAGCAGTACTTC.

V is TRBV7-9 and J is TRBJ2-5, with 9 nucleotides matching TRBD1. With V trimmed by 5 bases and J by 4 bases, 8 bases remained unmatched. Germline V lookup: CDR1 SEHNR, CDR2 FQNEAQ (reference sequence). CDR3 length equals 15 residues. CDR3 sequence: CASSSRDRAGETQYF. The CDR3 DNA sequence: TGTGCCAGCAGCAGCCGGGACAGGGCAGGAGAGACCCAGTACTTC.

The table lists this clone with a count of one. The chain combines TRBV28 with TRBJ2-1; D not resolved. The CDR3 totals 15 residues. V lost 3 bases and J 6 bases, leaving 15 bases between the germline ends. Germline CDR1 and CDR2: MDHEN and SYDVKM. The CDR3 loop reads CASSFPPSIINEQFF. CDR3 nucleotide sequence: TGTGCCAGCAGTTTCCCCCCATCCATCATCAATGAGCAGTTCTTC.

This chain links TRBV27 with TRBJ1-4, with 10 bases identical to TRBD1. CDR3 size: 17 residues. The ends lost 5 bases at V and 8 bases at J; junction bases unmatched: 14. Germline V gene lookup returns CDR1 MNHEY and CDR2 SMNVEV (reference sequence). The CDR3 loop reads CASSRKHPGQGWEKLFF. The CDR3 nucleotides read TGTGCCAGCAGTAGAAAACACCCGGGACAGGGGTGGGAAAAACTGTTTTTT. The variable domain in full, completed from reference TRBV27 and TRBJ1-4, reads EAQVTQNPRYLITVTGKKLTVTCSQNMNHEYMSWYRQDPGLGLRQIYYSMNVEVTDKGDVPEGYKVSRKEKRNFPLILESPSPNQTSLYFCASSRKHPGQGWEKLFFGSGTQLSVL.

The chain recombines TRBV11-2 with TRBJ2-5, with TRBD2 matching over 10 bases. V shed 5 bases and J 5 bases; nucleotides not matched to a gene: 14. The CDR3 runs to 17 residues. Looked up from germline, CDR1 is SGHAT and CDR2 is FQNNGV. Written as DNA, the CDR3 is TGTGCCAGCAGCAAAGGGCTAGCGGGAGTGGGGCGGGAGACCCAGTACTTC. Its protein product is CASSKGLAGVGRETQYF.

The V and J genes are TRBV27 and TRBJ2-1; the D call may be TRBD1 or TRBD2 (5 bases each). This CDR3 spans 13 amino acids. Trimming stripped 6 bases from V and 5 bases from J, with 11 bases between. The V gene's germline CDR1 is MNHEY and CDR2 SMNVEV (reference sequence). CDR3 loop: CASRPGTNNEQFF. CDR3 in DNA: TGTGCCAGCAGGCCCGGGACCAACAATGAGCAGTTCTTC.

This chain connects TRBV19 to TRBJ2-6; no reliable D call. The CDR3 consists of 15 residues. Germline loops: CDR1 LNHDA, CDR2 SQIVND (reference sequence). V was pared by 7 bases and J by 0 bases, with 10 bases between. CDR3 DNA sequence: TGTGCCAGTACGAGTAGGATCTCTGGGGCCAACGTCCTGACTTTC. Translated: CASTSRISGANVLTF.